A single sample is the source of the 30 T cell receptor beta chains below, sequenced in a study of cytomegalovirus exposure and HLA in healthy donors. PCR amplification relied on 60 Vbeta primers (plus 13 Jbeta primers). Data came from immunoSEQ multiplex PCR; TCRdb stores just in-frame clones and leaves some out. The profile shows some 150,000 clones, 80% of them singletons. The source material was PBMCs. These receptors were collected from a woman aged 30 to 39 in good health and CMV-seronegative.

This clone appeared a few times. V is TRBV4-1 and J is TRBJ1-2, with 8 bases that match TRBD1. V was pared by 4 bases and J by 6 bases, with 7 bases of the junction left unmatched. This CDR3 contains 14 residues. Germline V gene lookup returns CDR1 MGHRA and CDR2 YSYEKL. The CDR3 coding sequence is TGCGCCAGCAGCCCTGGACAGGGAAGCGATGGCTACACCTTC. Its translation is CASSPGQGSDGYTF.

The chain joins TRBV19 to TRBJ2-7; 11 positions agree with TRBD2. After removal of 4 bases from V and 3 bases from J, the junction contained 2 bases not matched to a gene. The CDR3 is made up of 14 amino acids. Looked up from germline, CDR1 is LNHDA and CDR2 is SQIVND (reference sequence). DNA of the CDR3: TGTGCCAGTAGTACAGGGACTAGCGGCTACGAGCAGTACTTC. Its protein product is CASSTGTSGYEQYF.

The chain carries TRBV7-4 and TRBJ1-5; D is uncertain. V was trimmed by 2 bases and J by 3 bases, leaving 11 bases between them. The CDR3 extends over 15 amino acids. The germline V gene has CDR1 SGHVT and CDR2 SQSDAQ. The CDR3 DNA reads TGTGCCAGCAGCTTATTGAGCCAGGCCAATCAGCCCCAGCATTTT. The encoded protein is CASSLLSQANQPQHF.

The CDR3 bases are TGTGCCAGCAGCCAAGATACCCGGGTCGGCGGTGAAAAACTGTTTTTT. Its protein product is CASSQDTRVGGEKLFF. V gene TRBV14 combines with J gene TRBJ1-4; D uncertain. V was clipped by 0 bases and J by 7 bases, with 15 bases between them. Germline V gene sequence: CDR1 SGHDN, CDR2 FVKESK. The CDR3 has 16 amino acids.

This chain uses TRBV19 with TRBJ2-2; 7 bases agree with TRBD2. V lost 7 bases, J lost 4 bases, and 12 bases stayed unmatched. Germline assignment: CDR1 LNHDA and CDR2 SQIVND (reference sequence). This CDR3 is built from 16 residues. DNA of the CDR3: TGTGCCAGTATGGGCAGGACGGGAGGAGGCACCGGGGAGCTGTTTTTT. It yields the protein CASMGRTGGGTGELFF.

The V and J genes are TRBV12-5 and TRBJ2-3, with TRBD2 matching 8 bases. The CDR3 totals 13 residues. Germline assignment: CDR1 LGHNT and CDR2 FRNRAP. V lost 9 bases and J lost 2; bases outside the gene matches: 4. The CDR3 DNA reads TGTGCTAGCGGGGGGGGCGACACAGATACGCAGTATTTT. Encoded protein: CASGGGDTDTQYF.

The table lists this clone with a count of one. The rearrangement links TRBV11-3 to TRBJ2-1; 8 bases line up with TRBD2. The V gene end was trimmed by 0 bases and the J gene end by 2 bases; junction bases not matched to a gene: 12. The CDR3 extends over 19 amino acids. CDR1 SGHNT and CDR2 YENEEA come from the germline V gene. The CDR3 nucleotides read TGTGCCAGCAGCTTAGATGCCCGCAAGCGGGGGTCAACCTACAATGAGCAGTTCTTC. Its translation is CASSLDARKRGSTYNEQFF.

V and J are TRBV15 and TRBJ2-1, with D possibly being TRBD1 (5 bases). V shed 1 base and J shed 8 bases, with 21 bases lying between them. Per the germline V gene, CDR1 is LNHNV and CDR2 is YYDKDF (reference sequence). The CDR3 runs to 17 residues. In DNA, the CDR3 is TGTGCCACCAGCAGAGGCGTCGGCAGGGCTTTTAGGCATGAGCAGTTCTTC. Residues: CATSRGVGRAFRHEQFF.

The rearrangement joins TRBV18 to TRBJ2-7; D perhaps matches TRBD2 (6 bases). The CDR3 extends over 14 amino acids. V was shortened by 0 bases and J by 4 bases, with 10 bases between the two germline ends. Per germline, CDR1 KGHSH and CDR2 LQKENI. CDR3 coding DNA: TGTGCCAGCTCACCACCCATCGGGGGTTACGAGCAGTACTTC. It encodes CASSPPIGGYEQYF.

The rearrangement uses TRBV5-1 and TRBJ2-3, with TRBD2 matching 8 bases. The CDR3 runs to 17 residues. The trim removed 3 bases at V and 5 bases at J, leaving 14 bases unmatched. Germline V CDR1 and CDR2: SGHRS, YFSETQ. DNA of the CDR3: TGCGCCAGCAGCTCGGGACTAGGTAGGGGGGATGGAGATACGCAGTATTTT. As protein: CASSSGLGRGDGDTQYF.

In this sample, this clone turned up a few times. The chain combines TRBV5-1 with TRBJ2-3, with TRBD1 matching over 8 bases. The junction had 4 bases not matched to a gene; V was cut back by 4 bases and J by 0 bases. From germline, CDR1 is SGHRS and CDR2 YFSETQ. This CDR3 region has 15 residues. CDR3 in amino acids: CASSKTGVSTDTQYF. CDR3 nucleotides: TGCGCCAGCAGCAAGACAGGGGTTAGCACAGATACGCAGTATTTT.

This rearrangement joins TRBV11-2 to TRBJ2-7, with TRBD1 identical over 9 bases. Germline lookup yields CDR1 SGHAT and CDR2 FQNNGV. The V and J ends lost 6 bases and 4 bases, in that order; junction bases with no gene match: 4. The CDR3 is made up of 13 amino acids. The CDR3 spells CASSRDREYEQYF. For the CDR3, the DNA is TGTGCCAGCAGTCGGGACAGGGAATACGAGCAGTACTTC.

This chain joins TRBV11-2 and TRBJ2-1; 13 bases are shared with TRBD2. Germline values: CDR1 SGHAT, CDR2 FQNNGV. The J segment lost 8 bases and the V segment lost 5 bases, leaving 18 bases of the junction unmatched. The CDR3 extends over 19 amino acids. CDR3 protein: CASSPFFRTSGRRKHEQFF. The CDR3 DNA reads TGTGCCAGCAGCCCCTTTTTCCGGACTAGCGGGAGAAGGAAACATGAGCAGTTCTTC.

The chain uses TRBV27 and TRBJ1-2, with TRBD1 identical over 11 bases. Germline V gene data show CDR1 as MNHEY and CDR2 as SMNVEV (reference sequence). The junction had 9 bases not matched to a gene; V was cut back by 5 bases and J by 4 bases. This CDR3 spans 16 amino acids. CDR3 DNA sequence: TGTGCCAGCAGTCCGGCGGACAGGGGGCGCGTCTATGGCTACACCTTC. This encodes CASSPADRGRVYGYTF.

CDR3 sequence (DNA): TGTGCCTGGAGTGTAGGGACAGTCAGCTCTGGAAACACCATATATTTT. Protein sequence: CAWSVGTVSSGNTIYF. The chain couples TRBV30 to TRBJ1-3; 7 bases line up with TRBD1. CDR1 and CDR2 (germline): GTSNPN, SVGIG (reference sequence). The CDR3 extends over 16 amino acids. V gave up 0 bases and J gave up 0 bases; unmatched junction bases: 5. Full variable domain (remainder filled in from reference TRBV30 and TRBJ1-3): SQTIHQWPATLVQPVGSPLSLECTVEGTSNPNLYWYRQAAGRGLQLLFYSVGIGQISSEVPQNLSASRPQDRQFILSSKKLLLSDSGFYLCAWSVGTVSSGNTIYFGEGSWLTVV.

In this sample, this clone turned up once. V gene TRBV27 combines with J gene TRBJ2-3, with 10 bases that match TRBD1. Looked up from germline, CDR1 is MNHEY and CDR2 is SMNVEV (reference sequence). V lost 5 bases to trimming and J lost 8 bases; unmatched junction nucleotides: 4. This CDR3 comprises 13 residues. The CDR3 DNA sequence: TGTGCCAGCAGTACCGGGACAGGGGTTACGCAGTATTTT. Amino acid sequence: CASSTGTGVTQYF.

DNA for the CDR3: TGTGCCAGCAGTTTTTCGTCGGCAGGTAATCAGCCCCAGCATTTT. It is translated as CASSFSSAGNQPQHF. This chain connects TRBV28 to TRBJ1-5; D not certain. V was shortened by 3 bases and J by 4 bases, with 13 bases between the two germline ends. Germline lookup yields CDR1 MDHEN and CDR2 SYDVKM. The CDR3 totals 15 residues.

This chain uses TRBV7-2 with TRBJ2-1; 10 bases are a match to TRBD2. The CDR3 is 16 residues long. Trimming took 5 bases from V and 7 from J; bases not matched to a gene: 11. CDR1 and CDR2 (germline): SGHTA, FQGNSA. CDR3 DNA: TGTGCCAGCAGCGCCGGGCTAGCGGGAGTGTGGAATGAGCAGTTCTTC. Amino acid sequence: CASSAGLAGVWNEQFF.

This chain connects TRBV10-3 to TRBJ2-3, with TRBD2 as a possible D gene (5 bases). Germline assignment: CDR1 ENHRY and CDR2 SYGVKD. The CDR3 consists of 12 residues. V lost 7 bases, J lost 5 bases, and 10 bases lay in between. CDR3 in DNA: TGTGCCATCAAATCTGGACTAGATACGCAGTATTTT. Its protein is CAIKSGLDTQYF.

The genes are TRBV4-2 and TRBJ2-4, with 10 bases that match TRBD2. Germline loops: CDR1 LGHNA, CDR2 YNFKEQ. The ends lost 0 bases at V and 1 base at J; junction bases unmatched: 12. The CDR3 is 20 residues long. The CDR3 bases are TGTGCCAGCAGCCAAGATACTCGAGCGGGAGGGCTGACGGCCAAAAACATTCAGTACTTC. Its translation is CASSQDTRAGGLTAKNIQYF.

This clone was picked up a small number of times. The genes are TRBV10-3 and TRBJ1-4; 7 positions agree with TRBD1. Germline V gene data show CDR1 as ENHRY and CDR2 as SYGVKD. The CDR3 extends over 14 amino acids. V was pared by 3 bases and J by 5 bases, with 3 bases of the junction left unmatched. For the CDR3, the DNA is TGTGCCATCAGTGACGGGACAGCAAATGAAAAACTGTTTTTT. Translated: CAISDGTANEKLFF.

This rearrangement joins TRBV10-3 to TRBJ2-2; D possibly corresponds to TRBD1 (6 bases). Germline CDR1 reads ENHRY; CDR2 reads SYGVKD. Trimming removed 0 bases at V and 4 bases at J, with 12 bases between. This CDR3 is 16 amino acids long. CDR3 amino acids: CAISESGARGTGELFF. For the CDR3, the DNA is TGTGCCATCAGTGAGTCGGGGGCTAGGGGCACCGGGGAGCTGTTTTTT.

This clone has only one observation. The chain is built from TRBV19 and TRBJ1-5; maybe TRBD1 (6 bases). With 5 bases removed from V and 2 bases from J, the gap between germline ends came to 13 bases. This CDR3 spans 15 amino acids. Looked up from germline, CDR1 is LNHDA and CDR2 is SQIVND (reference sequence). The CDR3 spells CASSSAGVGNQPQHF. The CDR3 DNA reads TGTGCCAGTAGTTCGGCAGGGGTAGGCAATCAGCCCCAGCATTTT.

V usage is TRBV7-3 and J usage is TRBJ2-1, with 7 bases lining up with TRBD1. The CDR3 runs 17 residues. Per the germline V gene, CDR1 is SGHTA and CDR2 is FQGTGA. With V trimmed by 2 bases and J by 2 bases, 9 bases remained unmatched. The CDR3 DNA is TGTGCCAGCAGCTTATCTACGGGGCAGGGGGCCTACAATGAGCAGTTCTTC. Its translation: CASSLSTGQGAYNEQFF.

The chain combines TRBV13 with TRBJ1-4, with D perhaps matching TRBD1 (6 bases). The V end was cut by 2 bases, the J end by 0 bases, with 13 bases between. Germline CDR1 and CDR2: PRHDT and FYEKMQ (reference sequence). The CDR3 totals 17 residues. This CDR3 is CASSLNRWTATNEKLFF. CDR3 nucleotides: TGTGCCAGCAGCTTAAACCGATGGACAGCAACTAATGAAAAACTGTTTTTT.

This clone was seen a few times. The chain employs TRBV2 and TRBJ2-5; tentative D call: TRBD1 (6 bases). This CDR3 contains 15 residues. V lost 3 bases and J 0 bases, leaving 11 bases between the germline ends. CDR1 is SNHLY and CDR2 is FYNNEI in the germline V gene. The CDR3 spells CASSDQGTDQETQYF. CDR3 DNA sequence: TGTGCCAGCAGTGACCAGGGGACGGACCAAGAGACCCAGTACTTC.

This clone was seen a single time. The V gene is TRBV9, the J gene TRBJ2-2; a weak D match, TRBD2 (6 bases). This CDR3 contains 14 residues. Trimming removed 4 bases at V and 8 bases at J, with 15 bases between. Germline CDR1 SGDLS, CDR2 YYNGEE. CDR3: CASSRDSSIGELFF. CDR3 nucleotides: TGTGCCAGCAGCCGGGACTCCTCTATTGGGGAGCTGTTTTTT.

The CDR3 bases are TGTGCCAGCAGCCTACAGGGACTAGCGGGGGGGTCGGATACGCAGTATTTT. It specifies CASSLQGLAGGSDTQYF. The chain joins TRBV7-2 to TRBJ2-3, with 16 bases aligning to TRBD2. Germline V gives CDR1 SGHTA, CDR2 FQGNSA. The CDR3 spans 17 residues. V trimming: 5 bases; J trimming: 6 bases; junction bases outside the gene matches: 8.

The chain combines TRBV27 with TRBJ1-3, with D perhaps TRBD1 (5 bases). Trimming shortened V by 6 bases and J by 4 bases, and 10 bases separated the two germline ends. Germline CDR1 is MNHEY and CDR2 is SMNVEV (reference sequence). The CDR3 has 13 residues. The CDR3 here is CASSLRQGNTIYF. The CDR3 DNA sequence: TGTGCCAGCAGCCTTAGACAGGGAAACACCATATATTTT.

This chain uses TRBV4-1 with TRBJ2-1; tentatively, D is TRBD2 (6 bases). The CDR3 loop spans 19 amino acids. Germline CDR1 MGHRA, CDR2 YSYEKL. Trimming removed 3 bases at V and 1 base at J, with 22 bases between. The CDR3 here is CASSQVLAGIFSSYNEQFF. Here the CDR3 DNA reads TGCGCCAGCAGCCAGGTTCTGGCGGGAATTTTCAGTTCCTACAATGAGCAGTTCTTC.